Only a few counts were recorded for the clone carrying this T cell receptor beta chain. The target antigen is unknown. The data are from a study of CD8 T cells in ankylosing spondylitis. It was by quantitative 5'-RACE with molecular barcodes that TCR beta libraries were made. TCRdb reprocessed the 5' RACE reads with MiXCR, giving one entry per CDR3 protein. The top ten hold around 19% of the sample, which has 650,000 to 800,000 distinct CDR3 sequences, roughly 19% seen once. General study findings and limits: Eight or nine highly homologous variants formed a TCR beta motif that appeared characteristic of ankylosing spondylitis blood.

Germline CDR1 reads SGHRS; CDR2 reads YFSETQ. This CDR3 has 14 residues. V lost 4 bases, J lost 5 bases, and 5 bases stayed unmatched. Sequencing used blood, either unsorted or a sorted T cell fraction (not recorded which). The sequence was collected from a male donor with ankylosing spondylitis. The chain joins TRBV5-1 to TRBJ1-1; 10 bases map to TRBD1. The CDR3 reads CASSGGQGRTEAFF. CDR3 nucleotide sequence: TGCGCCAGCAGCGGGGGACAGGGGCGTACTGAAGCTTTCTTT.